Listed below are T cell receptor beta chains from one sample, sequenced in a study of blood T cell repertoires in COVID-19. The repertoire was sequenced with immunoSEQ multiplex PCR; TCRdb's copy has only in-frame clones and lacks some. In the table there are about 61,000 clones, around 88% of which are singletons. Source material: peripheral blood. These receptors were collected from a woman of 80 years or more with active COVID-19. Each CDR3 is given without its conserved first and last residue. For some rows the clone size is stated as once, few or many, or as a class when expanded; others skip it.

cdr3_aa,j_call,v_call,clone_size
ASSVGQPAGETQY,TRBJ2-5,TRBV9,NA
ASSVAPSGGPEQY,TRBJ2-7,TRBV9,NA
ASSLQAGSTDTQY,TRBJ2-3,TRBV7-2,NA
ASRKTGEVYGYT,TRBJ1-2,TRBV19,NA
ASTTNKGKASGGAWNEQF,TRBJ2-1,TRBV3-1/TRBV3-2,NA
ASSPSAGSGTEAF,TRBJ1-1,TRBV18,NA
ASSPTGTSIDTQY,TRBJ2-3,TRBV7-3,NA
ASSLSPVTQY,TRBJ2-3,TRBV12-3/TRBV12-4,once
ASSDRDRGDTEAF,TRBJ1-1,TRBV5-1,NA
ASSATSSGEQY,TRBJ2-7,TRBV9,NA
ASGFMRGGPGELF,TRBJ2-2,TRBV12-5,NA
ATSRYMSTDTQY,TRBJ2-3,TRBV15,few
ASSFRRSNYGYT,TRBJ1-2,TRBV6-6,NA
ASSPGTTLGGYT,TRBJ1-2,TRBV7-2,NA